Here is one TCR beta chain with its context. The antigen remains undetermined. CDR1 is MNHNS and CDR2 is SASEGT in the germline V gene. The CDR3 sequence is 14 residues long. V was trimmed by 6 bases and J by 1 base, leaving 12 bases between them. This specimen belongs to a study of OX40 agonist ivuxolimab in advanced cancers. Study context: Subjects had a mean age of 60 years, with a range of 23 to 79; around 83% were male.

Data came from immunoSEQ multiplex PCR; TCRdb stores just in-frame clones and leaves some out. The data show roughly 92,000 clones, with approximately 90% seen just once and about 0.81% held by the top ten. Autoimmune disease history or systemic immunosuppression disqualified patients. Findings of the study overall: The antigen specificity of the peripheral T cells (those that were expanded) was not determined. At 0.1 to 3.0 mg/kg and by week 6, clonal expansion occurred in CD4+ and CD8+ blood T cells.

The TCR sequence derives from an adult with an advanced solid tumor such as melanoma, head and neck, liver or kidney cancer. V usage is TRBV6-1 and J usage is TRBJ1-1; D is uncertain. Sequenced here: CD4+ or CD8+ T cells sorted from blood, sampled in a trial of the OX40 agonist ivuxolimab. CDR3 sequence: CASSVPWENTEAFF. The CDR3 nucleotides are TGTGCCAGCAGCGTGCCGTGGGAGAACACTGAAGCTTTCTTT.